These T cell receptor beta chains were read from a single sample in a study of shared clonotypes between healthy human individuals. Clones were sequenced by immunoSEQ multiplex PCR, and TCRdb holds only the in-frame ones, with some missing. The table records roughly 2 million clones, roughly 95% of them present only once. Material for sequencing was naive CD4+ T cells sorted from blood. These TCRs come from a man aged 18 to 35 in good health. CDR3s include the opening cysteine and the closing phenylalanine or tryptophan. A D gene is named only where the DNA matches it firmly. Only some rows state a clone size, as once, few, many or a class for expanded clones.

size,D,V,J,DNA,CDR3
-,-,TRBV7-9,TRBJ2-3,TGTGCCAGCAGCTACCCGACCCCCCGCACGGATACGCAGTATTTT,CASSYPTPRTDTQYF
-,TRBD2,TRBV4-3,TRBJ2-1,TGCGCCAGCAGCCAAGTCTCGGTAAAGGCTAGCGGGGGAAGCTCCTACAATGAGCAGTTCTTC,CASSQVSVKASGGSSYNEQFF
-,-,TRBV30,TRBJ1-4,TGTGCCTGGAGTTCGGGGGGTGCTGAAAAACTGTTTTTT,CAWSSGGAEKLFF
-,-,TRBV7-9,TRBJ1-3,TGTGCCAGCAGCTTAGATAGGGTTGGAAACACCATATATTTT,CASSLDRVGNTIYF
once,TRBD1,TRBV10-3,TRBJ1-1,TGTGCCATCAGTGAGTCGGGACAGGGGTTCACTGAAGCTTTCTTT,CAISESGQGFTEAFF
-,-,TRBV25-1,TRBJ2-7,TGTGCCAGCAGTACCGGGACAAGGACCTACGAGCAGTACTTC,CASSTGTRTYEQYF
-,-,TRBV29-1,TRBJ1-1,TGCAGCGCTACTAAAGGGGAATCGAACACTGAAGCTTTCTTT,CSATKGESNTEAFF
-,TRBD1,TRBV30,TRBJ2-7,TGTGCCTGGAAGAAGGGACAGTCCTACGAGCAGTACTTC,CAWKKGQSYEQYF
-,TRBD1,TRBV7-6,TRBJ2-5,TGTGCCAGCAGCTTCACAGGGGGCAGGCGGGGAGAGACCCAGTACTTC,CASSFTGGRRGETQYF
-,-,TRBV6-6,TRBJ2-7,TGTGCCAGCTTCCCGGACGCAAACTCCTACGAGCAGTACTTC,CASFPDANSYEQYF
-,TRBD1,TRBV6-6,TRBJ2-2,TGTGCCAGCAGTTACTCGGACAGGGGTAACACCGGGGAGCTGTTTTTT,CASSYSDRGNTGELFF
-,-,TRBV30,TRBJ2-7,TGTGCCTGGAGTGTCGGGCCTGGGTTCGAGCAGTACTTC,CAWSVGPGFEQYF
-,TRBD1,TRBV2,TRBJ2-1,TGTGCCAGCACCACGGACAGGGGGGCCTACAATGAGCAGTTCTTC,CASTTDRGAYNEQFF
-,-,TRBV29-1,TRBJ1-1,TGCAGCGCCCGAGCGGGGGGGCCCACTGAAGCTTTCTTT,CSARAGGPTEAFF
once,-,TRBV7-6,TRBJ2-7,TGTGCCAGCACCCAACTACAGTCCGGGATCGAGCAGTACTTC,CASTQLQSGIEQYF
-,-,TRBV5-1,TRBJ2-7,TGCGCCAGCAGCTTGGATCACACACGCTCCTACGAGCAGTACTTC,CASSLDHTRSYEQYF
-,-,TRBV6-1,TRBJ1-4,TGTGCCAGCAGTGAAGGAGGCATGGCTGAAAAACTGTTTTTT,CASSEGGMAEKLFF
-,-,TRBV4-1,TRBJ2-2,TGCGCCAGCAGCCATGCTTACTTCAGGGGAGGGGAGCTGTTTTTT,CASSHAYFRGGELFF
-,-,TRBV29-1,TRBJ2-1,TGCAGCGTTGAGAAGGGGGTCGGCAATGAGCAGTTCTTC,CSVEKGVGNEQFF
-,-,TRBV5-4,TRBJ2-6,TGTGCCAGCAGCTTGTCGCAGACCCCCAACGTCCTGACTTTC,CASSLSQTPNVLTF
-,-,TRBV4-1,TRBJ2-1,TGCGCCAGCAGCCAAGAAGGGCGGGGTAGTAATGAGCAGTTCTTC,CASSQEGRGSNEQFF
-,TRBD1,TRBV25-1,TRBJ1-2,TGTGCCAGCAGCCCGACAGGGGGCGCGAGTGGCTACACCTTC,CASSPTGGASGYTF
-,-,TRBV6-5,TRBJ2-5,TGTGCCAGCAGACCTAGCGCCCAAGAGACCCAGTACTTC,CASRPSAQETQYF
-,-,TRBV5-6,TRBJ1-3,TGTGCCAGCAGCTTGGTGGGGGCTGGAAACACCATATATTTT,CASSLVGAGNTIYF
-,-,TRBV6-4,TRBJ1-2,TGTGCCAGCAACCCTTGGAGGCCTGGCTACACCTTC,CASNPWRPGYTF
-,-,TRBV7-3,TRBJ2-3,TGTGCCAGCAGCTCAGCCGGGACCCAGGGAGATACGCAGTATTTT,CASSSAGTQGDTQYF
-,TRBD1,TRBV5-6,TRBJ1-1,TGTGCCAGCAGAATAGAACAGGGGCCAGCCACTGAAGCTTTCTTT,CASRIEQGPATEAFF
-,-,TRBV9,TRBJ1-6,TGTGCCAGCAGCGTAGGAGGGGGTAATTCACCCCTCCACTTT,CASSVGGGNSPLHF
-,-,TRBV7-9,TRBJ1-3,TGTGCCAGCCGAGGGGGAGGTGGAAACACCATATATTTT,CASRGGGGNTIYF
-,-,TRBV10-3,TRBJ2-4,TGTGCCATCAGTGAGCGGACAGTAGCCAAAAACATTCAGTACTTC,CAISERTVAKNIQYF
-,TRBD2,TRBV18,TRBJ2-3,TGTGCCAGCTCACCAATGTTACTAGCGGCCACAGATACGCAGTATTTT,CASSPMLLAATDTQYF
-,-,TRBV27,TRBJ2-3,TGTGCCAGCAGTTTAGGGACCACGCCAGATACGCAGTATTTT,CASSLGTTPDTQYF
-,-,TRBV30,TRBJ1-2,TGTGCCTTAGGGGCGGACTATGGCTACACCTTC,CALGADYGYTF
-,-,TRBV2,TRBJ2-7,TGTGCCAGCAGTGTAAGGGGGGCGGGTGAGCAGTACTTC,CASSVRGAGEQYF
-,-,TRBV29-1,TRBJ1-1,TGCAGCGCTGGACAGCGGAACACTGAAGCTTTCTTT,CSAGQRNTEAFF
-,-,TRBV28,TRBJ1-2,TGTGCCAGCAGTTTATCACAGAGGGCGAATGGCTACACCTTC,CASSLSQRANGYTF
-,-,TRBV6-5,TRBJ2-2,TGTGCCAGCACCAAGACAGGGAACACCGGGGAGCTGTTTTTT,CASTKTGNTGELFF
once,TRBD2,TRBV6-6,TRBJ2-3,TGTGCCAGCAGTTATATTAGCGGGAGATCGGCAGATACGCAGTATTTT,CASSYISGRSADTQYF
-,-,TRBV5-6,TRBJ2-1,TGTGCCAGCAGCGCCGGTCATGAGCAGTTCTTC,CASSAGHEQFF
-,-,TRBV5-5,TRBJ1-1,TGTGCCAGCAGCTTGAGGAGGAACACTGAAGCTTTCTTT,CASSLRRNTEAFF
-,-,TRBV20-1,TRBJ1-1,TGCAGTGTTCCCGGACAGAATGAAGCTTTCTTT,CSVPGQNEAFF
-,TRBD1,TRBV2,TRBJ1-2,TGTGCCAGCAGTGACTTCGGACAGGGAGGCTATGGCTACACCTTC,CASSDFGQGGYGYTF
-,TRBD1,TRBV4-3,TRBJ1-2,TGCGCCAGCAGCCAAGACACCGCGATGACAGGGGCCGGCGGCTACACCTTC,CASSQDTAMTGAGGYTF
-,-,TRBV10-3,TRBJ2-7,TGTGCCATCAGTCAGGGTTCCGAGCAGTACTTC,CAISQGSEQYF
-,-,TRBV10-1,TRBJ1-5,TGCGCCAGCAGTGCAGGGGAGCCCGGGCCCCAGCATTTT,CASSAGEPGPQHF
-,TRBD1,TRBV30,TRBJ2-7,TGTGCCTGGGGCACAGGGGGGTCCTACGAGCAGTACTTC,CAWGTGGSYEQYF
-,-,TRBV18,TRBJ2-6,TGTGCCAGCTCACCACCGGGACACGTCCTTGGCGGGGCCAACGTCCTGACTTTC,CASSPPGHVLGGANVLTF
-,TRBD1,TRBV6-4,TRBJ1-2,TGTGCCAGCAGTGACGATCACCCGGGACAGGGGAGTGGGGGCTATGGCTACACCTTC,CASSDDHPGQGSGGYGYTF
-,TRBD2,TRBV7-2,TRBJ2-7,TGTGCCAGCAGCTTAAGGACTAGGTACAACGAGCAGTACTTC,CASSLRTRYNEQYF
-,TRBD1,TRBV5-4,TRBJ1-4,TGTGCCAGCAGCAAAGGACAGGGGATCTTTTCAACTAATGAAAAACTGTTTTTT,CASSKGQGIFSTNEKLFF
-,TRBD2,TRBV13,TRBJ2-3,TGTGCCAGCAGCCATAGCGGGGTAAGAGATACGCAGTATTTT,CASSHSGVRDTQYF